This TCR beta chain was sequenced for a study of PD-L1 blockade in urothelial cancer (dated by TCRdb to 2017 to 2019). Concerning the study at large: All patients started therapy around 2014 and received atezolizumab 1,200 mg intravenously every 3 weeks. About 90% of the 29 patients were identified as males with urothelial cancer of bladder origin, and a prior smoking history was reported by 18 of 29 patients. An ECOG performance status of 0 or 1 was recorded for the patients, and 0 to 3 prior chemotherapy regimens had been received by the patients. Blood samples were analyzed 3 weeks after the start of treatment (second dose) and 6 weeks after the start of treatment. A median of roughly 140,000 T cells and 85,000 or so unique TCRs was obtained from blood samples, and a median clonality of roughly 0.08 was observed. Somatic, immune and clinical correlates of response to PD-L1 blockade with atezolizumab in urothelial cancer were the focus of an exploratory multi-omic analysis. Pretreatment tumor samples, along with matched peripheral blood serially collected before and after atezolizumab treatment, were subjected to TCR sequencing. Durable clinical benefit was defined as progression-free survival longer than 6 months, and TCR features were also tested against progression-free and overall survival. In the same patients, pretreatment tumors underwent whole exome sequencing and RNA sequencing in addition to TCR sequencing. Roughly 9 patients reached durable clinical benefit, while some 20 patients did not. Pretreatment blood TCR-seq was available for 30 or so patients, at least one posttreatment blood collection was obtained for roughly 25 patients, and tumor TCR-seq was available for roughly 25 patients. The research as a whole found: A pretreatment peripheral blood TCR clonality below the median was linked to improved progression-free and overall survival. Because the sample size was small (n = 29) and many of the analyses were exploratory, the results are meant to be hypothesis-generating. At 3 weeks after the start of treatment, tumor-associated TCR clones in peripheral blood had expanded more in patients with durable benefit (n of about 20, p = 0.022).

Reading the label with the study, this specimen's time point is: peripheral blood 6 weeks after treatment start. The cohort comprised more than 25 patients with locally advanced or metastatic urothelial carcinoma treated at Memorial Sloan Kettering on a trial protocol. Peripheral blood mononuclear cells were collected pretreatment and during treatment, at between 1 and 8 total time points per patient. The Qiagen DNeasy Blood extraction kit was used to purify genomic DNA from total PBMCs and tumor samples. PBMCs were collected pretreatment and during treatment, and were isolated and stored as previously described. Synthetic TCR analog templates were spiked into each PCR so that absolute template abundance could be estimated from read counts. The immunoSEQ assay used bias-controlled V and J gene primers to amplify TCRbeta CDR3 regions from genomic DNA. Sequencing of rearranged TCRbeta segments was performed at approximately 20X coverage. The paper's processing steps were these. Clustering was used to correct sequencing errors, and CDR3s were annotated against IMGT to assign V, D and J genes. Downstream analyses used only productive TCRbeta rearrangements and left out out-of-frame or stop-codon sequences. To compute clonality, Shannon entropy was normalized by the log of the number of unique productive sequences and then subtracted from one. Fisher's exact test with Benjamini-Hochberg correction, at a threshold of adjusted p below 0.01, was used to find clones that differed between time points or between blood and tumor. TCRdb's version of the immuneACCESS table is confined to in-frame rearrangements and falls short of the full clone set. An unresolved V gene accounts for under half of the shortfall where checked; the remainder is of unknown origin. V, J and clone size were drawn from that table, and D and trimming were deduced from the DNA. Counted in this sample were 50,000 to 55,000 clones; 88% of them appeared once. The top ten constitute 2.4% of the sample.

Turning to this clone: No antigen is known for it. No quality values exist for individual bases; no much larger clone is one base distant.

Trimming removed 0 bases from V and 1 base from J; the gene matches leave 3 bases unexplained. CDR1 and CDR2 (SGHRS, YFSETQ) derive from the germline V gene. Taken from cysteine to phenylalanine, the CDR3 has 17 residues. Only the CDR3 region is kept as DNA, spanning 51 bases read in frame from base 1. The TCR originated in a man in his 60s with urothelial cancer. Sequenced material: PBMCs, taken around atezolizumab (anti-PD-L1) treatment. The rearranged chain carries TRBV5-1 and TRBJ2-1, and 11 junction bases match TRBD2. CDR3 reads: CASSLDSGGASYNEQFF. The base sequence is TGCGCCAGCAGCTTGGATAGCGGGGGGGCATCCTACAATGAGCAGTTCTTC.